The 11 T cell receptor beta chains presented below share a single source sample, sequenced in a study of shared clonotypes between healthy human individuals. Measured with immunoSEQ multiplex PCR; TCRdb has only the in-frame clones, and not every one. The sample contains around 330,000 clones, about 74% of which appear only once. The sequenced sample consisted of memory CD4+ T cells sorted from blood. Subset of the sample: CD45RA-negative fraction. The receptors come from a man younger than 45 in good health.

The genes are TRBV18 and TRBJ2-7; D possibly corresponds to TRBD2 (5 bases). CDR1 and CDR2 from the germline V gene are KGHSH and LQKENI. The CDR3 totals 15 residues. V was shortened by 1 base and J by 6 bases, with 16 bases between the two germline ends. CDR3 nucleotide sequence: TGTGCCAGCTCACCACTCGGGGTGCCTTACGCCGAGCAGTACTTC. It is translated as CASSPLGVPYAEQYF.

This clone was seen only a few times. CDR3 amino acids: CASSAIGGFGDEQYF. CDR3 coding DNA: TGCGCCAGCAGCGCCATAGGAGGGTTCGGGGACGAGCAGTACTTC. V usage is TRBV5-1 and J usage is TRBJ2-7, with D tentatively TRBD2 (6 bases). The CDR3 totals 15 residues. V was pared by 4 bases and J by 5 bases, with 19 bases between. Germline V lookup: CDR1 SGHRS, CDR2 YFSETQ.

The rearrangement joins TRBV27 to TRBJ2-7; TRBD2 is a possible D gene (5 bases). CDR3 length equals 14 residues. Trimming removed 0 bases from V and 6 bases from J, with 12 bases in between. The germline V gene encodes CDR1 MNHEY and CDR2 SMNVEV (reference sequence). The CDR3 loop reads CASSLSSSLREQYF. In DNA form, the CDR3 reads TGTGCCAGCAGTTTATCTTCTAGCCTACGCGAGCAGTACTTC.

This chain links TRBV5-6 with TRBJ2-6; D might be TRBD1 or TRBD2, each matching 6 bases. Trimming removed 4 bases from V and 7 bases from J, with 15 bases in between. The CDR3 is 15 amino acids. Germline V gives CDR1 SGHDT, CDR2 YYEEEE. CDR3 region: CASSLGGGLANVLTF. In nucleotides, the CDR3 is TGTGCCAGCAGCCTGGGGGGCGGGTTAGCCAACGTCCTGACTTTC. Filled out from reference TRBV5-6 and TRBJ2-6, the complete variable domain reads DAGVTQSPTHLIKTRGQQVTLRCSPKSGHDTVSWYQQALGQGPQFIFQYYEEEERQRGNFPDRFSGHQFPNYSSELNVNALLLGDSALYLCASSLGGGLANVLTFGAGSRLTVL.

The chain couples TRBV7-2 to TRBJ1-4; D call uncertain. V was shortened by 2 bases and J by 0 bases, with 7 bases between the two germline ends. The CDR3 runs to 15 residues. The germline gives CDR1 SGHTA, CDR2 FQGNSA. The CDR3 loop is CASSLYLATNEKLFF. In DNA, the CDR3 is TGTGCCAGCAGCTTATACTTAGCAACTAATGAAAAACTGTTTTTT.

The rearrangement links TRBV5-1 to TRBJ1-1; 7 bases fit TRBD1. CDR3 length equals 15 residues. Germline-derived CDR1 and CDR2 are SGHRS and YFSETQ. The ends lost 6 bases at V and 4 bases at J; junction bases unmatched: 12. The CDR3 reads CASNRGAELGTEAFF. In DNA, the CDR3 is TGCGCCAGCAACAGGGGAGCGGAATTGGGCACTGAAGCTTTCTTT.

The J gene is TRBJ2-3, the V gene TRBV6-5; no definite D call. CDR3 length: 14 amino acids. Germline V gene sequence: CDR1 MNHEY, CDR2 SVGAGI. Trimming stripped 5 bases from V and 0 bases from J, with 9 bases between. This chain's CDR3 is CASSRLGSTDTQYF. CDR3 nucleotides: TGTGCCAGCAGTCGCCTAGGGAGCACAGATACGCAGTATTTT.

The chain links TRBV5-4 to TRBJ2-1; 8 bases match TRBD2. Germline trimming cut 4 bases from V and 5 bases from J; bases unmatched to any gene: 11. Germline CDR1 is SGHNT and CDR2 is YYREEE (reference sequence). The CDR3 spans 16 residues. Here the CDR3 reads CASSGTSGRRNNEQFF. The CDR3 DNA reads as TGTGCCAGCAGCGGCACTAGCGGCAGACGTAACAATGAGCAGTTCTTC.

Here the CDR3 DNA reads TGCGCCAGCAGCCAAGATCCGCAGGCCACTGAAGCTTTCTTT. Protein: CASSQDPQATEAFF. The chain uses TRBV4-1 and TRBJ1-1; D ambiguous. CDR1 and CDR2 (germline): MGHRA, YSYEKL. V was trimmed by 0 bases and J by 4 bases, leaving 9 bases between them. This CDR3 has 14 residues.

On this clone itself: A much larger clonotype is one base distant, so this may be a read error. This same CDR3 is encoded by further DNA sequences in the sample. V gene TRBV10-3 combines with J gene TRBJ2-3; 7 bases are a match to TRBD2. V gave up 4 bases and J gave up 2 bases; unmatched junction bases: 6. The CDR3 covers 15 residues. Looked up from germline, CDR1 is ENHRY and CDR2 is SYGVKD. CDR3 sequence (DNA): TGTGCCATCAGTGTAGCGGGTGAAGTCACAGATACGCAGTATTTT. As protein: CAISVAGEVTDTQYF.

The CDR3: CASSFGTSGSDTQYF. The CDR3 region has the DNA TGTGCCAGCAGCTTCGGGACTAGCGGTTCAGATACGCAGTATTTT. The chain joins TRBV11-3 to TRBJ2-3, with 11 bases that match TRBD2. With 3 bases clipped from V and 4 bases from J, the junction kept 3 bases outside the gene matches. The CDR3 has 15 residues. Germline loops: CDR1 SGHNT, CDR2 YENEEA.